A selection of T cell receptor beta chains follows, all from one sample in a study of STAT5B mutations in CD4+ large granular lymphocyte leukemia. The table came from immunoSEQ multiplex PCR; TCRdb's copy has only in-frame clones and leaves some out. This sample carries fewer than 9,000 clones, over 70% of them seen once, and the ten largest clones take 67%. The specimen was PBMCs. These TCRs come from a woman aged 60-75 years with CD4+ T-cell large granular lymphocyte leukemia. CDR3s include the opening cysteine and the closing phenylalanine or tryptophan. A D gene is named only where the DNA matches it firmly. Not all rows give a size; the values are once, few, many and, for expanded clones, a class.

-	TRBV19	-	TRBJ2-2	CASNTGWDTGELFF	TGTGCCAGTAATACGGGCTGGGACACCGGGGAGCTGTTTTTT
-	TRBV6-1	-	TRBJ1-5	CASRDTYSNQPQHF	TGTGCCAGCAGAGACACCTATAGCAATCAGCCCCAGCATTTT
-	TRBV14	-	TRBJ2-3	CASSQELNTQYF	TGTGCCAGCAGCCAAGAACTCAATACGCAGTATTTT
-	TRBV29-1	TRBD1	TRBJ2-1	CSAGTGGVRDEQFF	TGCAGCGCTGGGACAGGGGGCGTGAGGGATGAGCAGTTCTTC
few	TRBV10-1	-	TRBJ2-7	CASRRQAYEQYF	TGCGCCAGCCGTCGGCAGGCCTACGAGCAGTACTTC
once	TRBV19	TRBD2	TRBJ2-2	CASSWPLAGRTGELFF	TGTGCCAGTAGTTGGCCCCTAGCGGGGAGGACCGGGGAGCTGTTTTTT
once	TRBV30	TRBD2	TRBJ2-1	CAWNLAGDEQFF	TGTGCCTGGAATCTAGCGGGTGACGAGCAGTTCTTC
-	TRBV18	TRBD2	TRBJ2-1	CASSLTSGRNEQFF	TGTGCCAGCTCACTGACTAGCGGGAGGAATGAGCAGTTCTTC
-	TRBV27	TRBD1	TRBJ2-7	CASSLTGQGGWALLGPYEQYF	TGTGCCAGCAGTTTAACGGGACAGGGAGGGTGGGCATTACTGGGACCTTACGAGCAGTACTTC
-	TRBV7-9	TRBD1	TRBJ1-2	CASSLGTGTLNYGYTF	TGTGCCAGCAGCTTAGGGACAGGGACCCTTAACTATGGCTACACCTTC
-	TRBV7-2	TRBD1	TRBJ2-5	CASSSGQGAQQYF	TGTGCCAGCAGCTCGGGACAGGGAGCCCAACAGTACTTC
-	TRBV4-2	-	TRBJ1-1	CASSQGGRGPEAFF	TGTGCCAGCAGCCAAGGGGGACGAGGGCCGGAAGCTTTCTTT
-	TRBV11-2	TRBD2	TRBJ2-3	CASSLVAGGSADTQYF	TGTGCCAGCAGCTTAGTTGCGGGGGGTAGTGCAGATACGCAGTATTTT
-	TRBV7-2	TRBD1	TRBJ1-5	CASSSRQGGQPQHF	TGTGCCAGCAGCTCCCGACAGGGAGGACAGCCCCAGCATTTT
-	TRBV7-9	TRBD1	TRBJ2-5	CASSFGDRDQETQYF	TGTGCCAGCAGCTTTGGTGACAGGGACCAAGAGACCCAGTACTTC
-	TRBV5-1	-	TRBJ2-1	CASSLRLGDEQFF	TGCGCCAGCAGCTTGAGATTGGGGGATGAGCAGTTCTTC
-	TRBV2	-	TRBJ2-7	CASRRGRGSYEQYF	TGTGCCAGCAGGAGGGGCAGGGGCTCCTACGAGCAGTACTTC
-	TRBV29-1	-	TRBJ1-1	CSVEGAEDTEAFF	TGCAGCGTTGAAGGAGCGGAGGACACTGAAGCTTTCTTT
-	TRBV28	-	TRBJ1-1	CATFLGSTEAFF	TGTGCGACGTTCTTGGGATCGACTGAAGCTTTCTTT
once	TRBV5-1	-	TRBJ2-3	CASSLEAGSTQYF	TGCGCCAGCAGCTTGGAGGCTGGGAGTACGCAGTATTTT
-	TRBV4-1	TRBD1	TRBJ1-2	CASSQDSPGQGFFGYTF	TGCGCCAGCAGCCAAGATTCACCGGGACAGGGGTTCTTCGGCTACACCTTC
-	TRBV30	-	TRBJ2-4	CAWSRDAQIAKNIQYF	TGTGCCTGGAGTCGCGACGCTCAAATAGCCAAAAACATTCAGTACTTC
-	TRBV5-6	TRBD2	TRBJ2-3	CASSLAIGLAGTDTQYF	TGTGCCAGCAGCTTGGCCATAGGACTAGCGGGAACAGATACGCAGTATTTT
-	TRBV30	-	TRBJ1-4	CAWSMRGSATNEKLFF	TGTGCCTGGAGTATGAGGGGGAGTGCAACTAATGAAAAACTGTTTTTT
-	TRBV9	-	TRBJ2-2	CASSSGRVNTGELFF	TGTGCCAGCTCCTCAGGGAGAGTGAACACCGGGGAGCTGTTTTTT
-	TRBV28	TRBD1	TRBJ2-7	CASSSRDRGGEQYF	TGTGCCAGCAGTTCCCGGGACAGGGGTGGTGAGCAGTACTTC
-	TRBV7-9	-	TRBJ1-3	CASSFLGTGGNTIYF	TGTGCCAGCAGCTTCTTGGGGACGGGAGGAAACACCATATATTTT
-	TRBV29-1	-	TRBJ1-5	CSVGEGSNQPQHF	TGCAGCGTGGGGGAGGGGAGCAATCAGCCCCAGCATTTT
large	TRBV11-3	-	TRBJ2-7	CASSLSPGQPAGEQYF	TGTGCCAGCAGCTTATCCCCAGGGCAGCCCGCGGGGGAGCAGTACTTC
few	TRBV9	-	TRBJ1-3	CASSAGTAGNTIYF	TGTGCCAGCAGCGCCGGGACCGCTGGAAACACCATATATTTT
medium-sized	TRBV9	TRBD1	TRBJ2-5	CASSSGQGAGETQYF	TGTGCCAGCAGCTCCGGACAGGGGGCCGGAGAGACCCAGTACTTC
once	TRBV28	-	TRBJ2-2	CASSPLGGTGELFF	TGTGCCAGCAGTCCCTTAGGGGGGACCGGGGAGCTGTTTTTT
-	TRBV9	-	TRBJ1-1	CASSGSGGTEAFF	TGTGCCAGCAGCGGAAGTGGGGGCACTGAAGCTTTCTTT
-	TRBV19	-	TRBJ2-3	CASSMKNGGTDTQYF	TGTGCCAGTAGTATGAAGAACGGGGGTACAGATACGCAGTATTTT
-	TRBV27	-	TRBJ1-4	CASSWEGRNNEKLFF	TGTGCCAGCAGTTGGGAGGGCCGGAATAATGAAAAACTGTTTTTT
few	TRBV10-1	-	TRBJ1-1	CASKARDGTEAFF	TGCGCCAGCAAAGCGCGGGACGGGACTGAAGCTTTCTTT